A selection of T cell receptor beta chains follows, all from one sample in a study of PD-L1 blockade in urothelial cancer. This table comes from immunoSEQ multiplex PCR, and its TCRdb copy is limited to in-frame clones, with some not included. The sample has roughly 120,000 clones, under 95% seen once. This sample comprised PBMCs, obtained around atezolizumab (anti-PD-L1) treatment. These TCRs come from a man in his fifties or sixties with urothelial cancer. Both conserved end residues are part of each CDR3. The order of the fields is J gene, D gene, clone size, V gene, CDR3 DNA, CDR3 protein. A D gene is named only where the DNA matches it firmly. Some rows have no size entry. The others give once, few or many, or a class for an expanded clone.

j_call: TRBJ2-7; d_call: .; clone_size: .; v_call: TRBV15; cdr3_nt: TGTGCCACCAGAGCCGGACACCTCGCCGAGCAGTACTTC; cdr3_aa: CATRAGHLAEQYF
j_call: TRBJ1-1; d_call: TRBD1; clone_size: .; v_call: TRBV5-1; cdr3_nt: TGCGCCAGCAGCTTGGAACCGGGACAGGGGACTGAAGCTTTCTTT; cdr3_aa: CASSLEPGQGTEAFF
j_call: TRBJ1-2; d_call: TRBD1; clone_size: once; v_call: TRBV25-1; cdr3_nt: TGTGCCAGCAGTCCGACAGGGGCCTATGGCTACACCTTC; cdr3_aa: CASSPTGAYGYTF
j_call: TRBJ1-2; d_call: .; clone_size: .; v_call: TRBV5-4; cdr3_nt: TGTGCCAGCAGCTCCCATGGAGGGAACTATGGCTACACCTTC; cdr3_aa: CASSSHGGNYGYTF
j_call: TRBJ2-5; d_call: TRBD1; clone_size: once; v_call: TRBV7-3; cdr3_nt: TGTGCCAGCAGCTGGACAGGGCTGGAGACCCAGTACTTC; cdr3_aa: CASSWTGLETQYF
j_call: TRBJ1-3; d_call: .; clone_size: .; v_call: TRBV30; cdr3_nt: TGTGCCTGGAGGGGGCGATCCTCTGGAAACACCATATATTTT; cdr3_aa: CAWRGRSSGNTIYF
j_call: TRBJ2-7; d_call: .; clone_size: .; v_call: TRBV5-4; cdr3_nt: TGTGCCAGCAGCTTTAGGGGCTCCCCCCGCGAGCAGTACTTC; cdr3_aa: CASSFRGSPREQYF
j_call: TRBJ2-3; d_call: .; clone_size: once; v_call: TRBV18; cdr3_nt: TGTGCCAGCTCGTCCGGGACTGGTAGCACAGATACGCAGTATTTT; cdr3_aa: CASSSGTGSTDTQYF
j_call: TRBJ1-2; d_call: .; clone_size: few; v_call: TRBV18; cdr3_nt: TGTGCCAGCTCACCACCGGTTCAGGGCAACTATGGCTACACCTTC; cdr3_aa: CASSPPVQGNYGYTF
j_call: TRBJ2-1; d_call: .; clone_size: few; v_call: TRBV2; cdr3_nt: TGTGCCAGCGGCGGGAATGAGCAGTTCTTC; cdr3_aa: CASGGNEQFF
j_call: TRBJ2-2; d_call: .; clone_size: .; v_call: TRBV7-2; cdr3_nt: TGTGCCAGCAGCTTAGGTGTCACAGGGAACACCGGGGAGCTGTTTTTT; cdr3_aa: CASSLGVTGNTGELFF
j_call: TRBJ1-3; d_call: TRBD1; clone_size: .; v_call: TRBV27; cdr3_nt: TGTGCCAGCAGTTTATCGCGCCCGGGACAGGGACGATCTGGAAACACCATATATTTT; cdr3_aa: CASSLSRPGQGRSGNTIYF
j_call: TRBJ2-5; d_call: TRBD1; clone_size: .; v_call: TRBV7-7; cdr3_nt: TGTGCTAGCAGCCCCCGACAGGGGGGGGAGACCCAGTACTTC; cdr3_aa: CASSPRQGGETQYF
j_call: TRBJ2-1; d_call: .; clone_size: .; v_call: TRBV18; cdr3_nt: TGTGCCAGCCCGACCAACGGGGGTTCGGGTGAGCAGTTCTTC; cdr3_aa: CASPTNGGSGEQFF
j_call: TRBJ2-7; d_call: .; clone_size: .; v_call: TRBV7-2; cdr3_nt: TGTGCCAGCAGCTCCGGCGGAAGCTCCTACGAGCAGTACTTC; cdr3_aa: CASSSGGSSYEQYF
j_call: TRBJ2-7; d_call: .; clone_size: .; v_call: TRBV4-2; cdr3_nt: TGTGCCAGCAGCCAAGGCGTTAGTAGCTCCTACGAGCAGTACTTC; cdr3_aa: CASSQGVSSSYEQYF